A single sample gave rise to the 15 T cell receptor beta chains below, sequenced in a study of CD8 T cells in ankylosing spondylitis (dated by TCRdb to about 2017). Libraries were prepared through 5' RACE. Sequencing used an Illumina HiSeq 2500. The public reads were quality trimmed at Q25 with fastp and then assembled into clones with MiXCR by TCRdb, keeping productive beta chains. Each CDR3 protein gets just one entry, which takes the most common genes and DNA from the rows behind it. Within this sample are about 100,000 distinct CDR3 sequences, with more than 20% of them counted one time only. In total, the top ten clones hold more than 9% of the sample. Sequencing was performed on synovial fluid, either unsorted or a sorted T cell fraction (not recorded which). These TCRs come from a male donor with ankylosing spondylitis.

A few counts support this clonotype. The chain has TRBV20-1 and TRBJ2-3, with 8 bases that match TRBD2. V was pared by 3 bases and J by 2 bases, with 4 bases of the junction left unmatched. Germline V gives CDR1 DFQATT, CDR2 SNEGSKA (reference sequence). The CDR3 contains 14 residues. This CDR3 is CSARASGFTDTQYF. CDR3 sequence (DNA): TGCAGTGCTAGGGCTAGCGGGTTCACAGATACGCAGTATTTT.

This clonotype was found a few times. The chain is built from TRBV5-5 and TRBJ2-1; TRBD2 matches at 8 bases. Trimming cost V 6 bases and J 2 bases; bases outside gene matches: 16. CDR1 is SGHKS, CDR2 YYEKEE, per germline (reference sequence). The CDR3 is 18 residues long. This CDR3 is CASTPGGSGKAPYNEQFF. CDR3 sequence (DNA): TGTGCCAGCACCCCCGGAGGTAGCGGGAAGGCCCCCTACAATGAGCAGTTCTTC.

This chain links TRBV10-3 with TRBJ2-3; a weak D match, TRBD2 (6 bases). Germline CDR1 reads ENHRY; CDR2 reads SYGVKD. This CDR3 has 15 amino acids. Trimming left V 2 bases short and J 5 bases short, with 14 bases between. In nucleotides, the CDR3 is TGTGCCATCAGTGAGCGGGAGAAGAGGGGAGATACGCAGTATTTT. It encodes CAISEREKRGDTQYF.

V is TRBV3-1 and J is TRBJ2-3; no firm D call. This CDR3 contains 12 residues. From germline, CDR1 is LGHDT and CDR2 YNNKEL (reference sequence). Trimming stripped 4 bases from V and 6 bases from J, with 8 bases between. Written as DNA, the CDR3 is TGTGCCAGCAGCCTGGATTCGGATACGCAGTATTTT. It yields the protein CASSLDSDTQYF.

This clonotype has just a few counts. The chain uses TRBV5-1 and TRBJ2-1; 7 bases are a match to TRBD1. The CDR3 loop spans 14 amino acids. CDR1 is SGHRS and CDR2 is YFSETQ in the germline V gene. Germline trimming cut 7 bases from V and 2 bases from J; bases unmatched to any gene: 6. The CDR3 here is CASGSGQTYNEQFF. The CDR3 DNA follows: TGCGCCAGCGGTTCGGGACAGACCTACAATGAGCAGTTCTTC. Full variable domain (missing parts from reference TRBV5-1 and TRBJ2-1): KAGVTQTPRYLIKTRGQQVTLSCSPISGHRSVSWYQQTPGQGLQFLFEYFSETQRNKGNFPGRFSGRQFSNSRSEMNVSTLELGDSALYLCASGSGQTYNEQFFGPGTRLTVL.

The chain uses TRBV20-1 and TRBJ2-7, with 8 positions matching TRBD1. Trimming took 6 bases from V and 0 from J; bases not matched to a gene: 4. The CDR3 loop spans 13 amino acids. Looked up from germline, CDR1 is DFQATT and CDR2 is SNEGSKA (reference sequence). This CDR3 reads CSAEDRASYEQYF. The CDR3 region has the DNA TGCAGTGCAGAGGACAGGGCCTCCTACGAGCAGTACTTC.

The V and J genes are TRBV11-2 and TRBJ2-7, with D perhaps TRBD2 (5 bases). Germline V gene data show CDR1 as SGHAT and CDR2 as FQNNGV. V was cut by 4 bases and J by 3 bases, with 13 bases left in between. The CDR3 is 14 residues long. CDR3 sequence (DNA): TGTGCCAGCAGCTCCCGCGGACTCAACTACGAGCAGTACGTC. This gives the protein CASSSRGLNYEQYV.

V and J are TRBV12-3 or TRBV12-4 and TRBJ2-2; 12 nucleotides align to TRBD2. V trimming: 2 bases; J trimming: 4 bases; junction bases outside the gene matches: 5. The CDR3 sequence is 17 residues long. CDR3 DNA sequence: TGTGCCAGCAGTTTACAGACTAGCGGGAGTTCCACCGGGGAGCTGTTTTTT. As protein: CASSLQTSGSSTGELFF.

The chain has TRBV15 and TRBJ1-1, with 11 bases that match TRBD1. Germline CDR1 reads LNHNV; CDR2 reads YYDKDF (reference sequence). With 4 bases clipped from V and 1 base from J, the junction kept 8 bases outside the gene matches. This CDR3 has 17 residues. This CDR3 reads CATSITLDRGPNTEAFF. The CDR3 region has the DNA TGTGCCACCAGCATCACACTGGACAGGGGGCCGAACACTGAAGCTTTCTTT.

This clonotype is a singleton in its sample. The V gene is TRBV7-2, the J gene TRBJ1-3; weak D call: TRBD1 (5 bases). CDR3 length: 15 residues. CDR1 is SGHTA and CDR2 is FQGNSA in the germline V gene. Trimming removed 1 base from V and 2 bases from J, with 9 bases in between. The CDR3 bases are TGTGCCAGCAGCTTAGATGGGGGAGCTGGAAACACCATATATTTT. Protein product: CASSLDGGAGNTIYF. Complete variable domain (other parts from reference TRBV7-2 and TRBJ1-3): GAGVSQSPSNKVTEKGKDVELRCDPISGHTALYWYRQSLGQGLEFLIYFQGNSAPDKSGLPSDRFSAERTGGSVSTLTIQRTQQEDSAVYLCASSLDGGAGNTIYFGEGSWLTVV.

This clonotype was seen only a few times. This chain uses TRBV2 with TRBJ1-2, with D perhaps TRBD1 (5 bases). V was trimmed by 3 bases and J by 7 bases, leaving 9 bases between them. Germline CDR1 reads SNHLY; CDR2 reads FYNNEI. This CDR3 contains 12 residues. CDR3 loop: CASSESGPGYTF. CDR3 DNA sequence: TGTGCCAGCAGTGAGTCGGGGCCTGGCTACACCTTC.

In this sample, this clonotype turned up a few times. CDR3 protein: CAISGRRVNTEAFF. The DNA of the CDR3 is TGTGCCATCAGTGGGCGGAGAGTGAACACTGAAGCTTTCTTT. This sequence joins TRBV10-3 and TRBJ1-1; D call uncertain. Trimming took off 4 bases at V and 0 bases at J, with 9 bases between the two ends. The germline CDR1 and CDR2 sequences are ENHRY and SYGVKD. CDR3 length: 14 residues.

The chain links TRBV5-1 to TRBJ2-7, with 9 positions matching TRBD1. Germline CDR1 and CDR2: SGHRS and YFSETQ. V shed 0 bases and J 4 bases; nucleotides not matched to a gene: 8. This CDR3 is built from 16 residues. The CDR3 DNA is TGCGCCAGCAGCTTGGAGGTGCCGGGACAGGGATACGAGCAGTACTTC. Its protein product is CASSLEVPGQGYEQYF.

This clonotype was detected a few times. This sequence joins TRBV7-9 and TRBJ2-7, with 9 bases that match TRBD2. The J segment lost 3 bases and the V segment lost 3 bases, leaving 6 bases of the junction unmatched. Germline loops: CDR1 SEHNR, CDR2 FQNEAQ (reference sequence). The CDR3 runs to 15 residues. CDR3 bases: TGTGCCAGCAGCTTGCTGACTAGCGGAAACTACGAGCAGTACTTC. This sequence encodes CASSLLTSGNYEQYF.

The chain has TRBV24-1 and TRBJ2-5; D is unresolved. V was pared by 6 bases and J by 0 bases, with 7 bases between. This CDR3 region has 13 residues. Germline V gene data show CDR1 as KGHDR and CDR2 as SFDVKD. CDR3 bases: TGTGCCACCAGTACCGGGTACCAAGAGACCCAGTACTTC. The encoded protein is CATSTGYQETQYF.